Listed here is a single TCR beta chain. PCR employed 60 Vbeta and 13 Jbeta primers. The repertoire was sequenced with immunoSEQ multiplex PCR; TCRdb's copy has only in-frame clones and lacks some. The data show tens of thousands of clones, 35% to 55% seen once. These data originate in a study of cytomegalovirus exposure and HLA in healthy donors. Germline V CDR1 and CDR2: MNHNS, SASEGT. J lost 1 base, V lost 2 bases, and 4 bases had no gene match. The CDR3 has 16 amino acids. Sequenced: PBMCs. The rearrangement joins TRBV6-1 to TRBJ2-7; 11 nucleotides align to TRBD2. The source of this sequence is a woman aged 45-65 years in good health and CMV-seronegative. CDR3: CASSEILAGGSYEQYF. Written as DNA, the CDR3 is TGTGCCAGCAGTGAAATTCTAGCGGGGGGTTCCTACGAGCAGTACTTC.